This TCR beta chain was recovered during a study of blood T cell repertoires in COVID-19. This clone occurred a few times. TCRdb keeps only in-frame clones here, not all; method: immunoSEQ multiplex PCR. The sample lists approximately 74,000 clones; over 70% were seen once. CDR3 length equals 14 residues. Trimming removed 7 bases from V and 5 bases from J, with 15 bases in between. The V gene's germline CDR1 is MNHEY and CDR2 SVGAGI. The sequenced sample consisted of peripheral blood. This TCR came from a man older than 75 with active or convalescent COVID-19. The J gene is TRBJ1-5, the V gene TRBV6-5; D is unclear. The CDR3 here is CASIRGPADQPQHF. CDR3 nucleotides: TGTGCCAGCATCCGAGGGCCAGCCGATCAGCCCCAGCATTTT.